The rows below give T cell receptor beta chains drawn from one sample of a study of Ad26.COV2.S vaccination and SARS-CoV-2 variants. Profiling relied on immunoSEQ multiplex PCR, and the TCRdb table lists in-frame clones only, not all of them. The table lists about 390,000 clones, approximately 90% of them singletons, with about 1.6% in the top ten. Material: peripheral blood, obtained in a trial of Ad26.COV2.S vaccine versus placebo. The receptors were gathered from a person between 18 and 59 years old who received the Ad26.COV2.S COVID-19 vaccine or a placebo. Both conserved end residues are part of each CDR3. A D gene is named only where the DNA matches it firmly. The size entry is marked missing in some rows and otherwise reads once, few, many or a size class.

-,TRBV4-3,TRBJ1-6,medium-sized,CASSQTQGWFHSPLHF,TGCGCCAGCAGCCAAACTCAGGGGTGGTTTCACTCACCCCTCCACTTT
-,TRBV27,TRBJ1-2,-,CASSFQDGRNYGYTF,TGTGCCAGCAGTTTTCAGGACGGGCGAAACTATGGCTACACCTTC
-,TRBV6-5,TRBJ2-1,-,CASSLAPRTYNEQFF,TGTGCCAGCAGTTTGGCCCCCCGCACCTACAATGAGCAGTTCTTC
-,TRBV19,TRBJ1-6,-,CASNKGRQSNSPLHF,TGTGCCAGTAACAAGGGTCGACAGAGTAATTCACCCCTCCACTTT
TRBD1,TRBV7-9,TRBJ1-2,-,CASSPGQGPNYGYTF,TGTGCCAGCAGCCCCGGACAGGGACCGAACTATGGCTACACCTTC
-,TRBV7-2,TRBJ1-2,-,CASSLRDDGRYGYTF,TGTGCCAGCAGCTTACGCGATGATGGGAGGTATGGCTACACCTTC
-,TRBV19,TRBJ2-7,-,CASRHTESPAYEQYF,TGTGCCAGTAGGCATACAGAGTCCCCAGCCTACGAGCAGTACTTC
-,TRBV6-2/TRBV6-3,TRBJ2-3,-,CASSYGGGVDTQYF,TGTGCCAGCAGTTACGGGGGGGGCGTAGATACGCAGTATTTT
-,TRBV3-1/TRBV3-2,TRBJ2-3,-,CASSQFLAPADTQYF,TGTGCCAGCAGCCAATTTCTAGCCCCCGCAGATACGCAGTATTTT
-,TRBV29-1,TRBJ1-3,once,CSVLEGPGNTIYF,TGCAGCGTTCTCGAGGGACCTGGAAACACCATATATTTT
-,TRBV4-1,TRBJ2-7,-,CASSQVPGLAAYEQYF,TGCGCCAGCAGCCAAGTCCCCGGTCTCGCCGCCTACGAGCAGTACTTC
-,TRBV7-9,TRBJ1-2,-,CASRQGDYGYTF,TGTGCCAGCAGACAAGGGGACTATGGCTACACCTTC
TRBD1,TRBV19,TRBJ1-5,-,CASRTGGQPQHF,TGTGCCAGTCGGACAGGGGGCCAGCCCCAGCATTTT
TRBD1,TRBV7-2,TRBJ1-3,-,CASSLGVYRGSGNTIYF,TGTGCCAGCAGCTTAGGAGTTTACAGGGGCTCTGGAAACACCATATATTTT
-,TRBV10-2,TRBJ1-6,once,CARIPGVYNSPLHF,TGCGCCAGAATTCCGGGGGTCTATAATTCACCCCTCCACTTT
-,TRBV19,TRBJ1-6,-,CASGEDSPLHF,TGTGCCAGTGGAGAGGATTCACCCCTCCACTTT
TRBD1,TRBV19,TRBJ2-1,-,CASSLNRGGEQFF,TGTGCCAGTAGTCTAAACAGGGGTGGTGAGCAGTTCTTC
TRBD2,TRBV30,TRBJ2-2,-,CAWSVRRGGAVVGELFF,TGTGCCTGGAGTGTACGACGCGGGGGGGCCGTGGTCGGGGAGCTGTTTTTT
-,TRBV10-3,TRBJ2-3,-,CAISGGGPPDTQYF,TGTGCCATCAGTGGGGGAGGACCCCCAGATACGCAGTATTTT
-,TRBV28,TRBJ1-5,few,CASSLATAWVGNQPQHF,TGTGCCAGCAGTTTGGCCACTGCCTGGGTTGGCAATCAGCCCCAGCATTTT
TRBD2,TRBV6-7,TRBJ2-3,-,CASSYSRGGPDTQYF,TGTGCCAGCAGTTACTCGCGGGGGGGCCCAGATACGCAGTATTTT
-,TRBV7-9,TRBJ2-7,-,CASGRTDSYEQYF,TGTGCCAGCGGAAGGACGGATTCCTACGAGCAGTACTTC
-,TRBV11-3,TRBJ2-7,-,CASSLVGSYEQYF,TGTGCCAGCAGCTTAGTGGGATCCTACGAGCAGTACTTC
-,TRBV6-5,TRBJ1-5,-,CASIPRAGSNQPQHF,TGTGCCAGCATCCCAAGGGCAGGGAGTAATCAGCCCCAGCATTTT
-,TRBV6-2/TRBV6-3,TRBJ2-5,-,CASSRWDGRQETQYF,TGTGCCAGCAGCCGATGGGACGGCCGCCAAGAGACCCAGTACTTC
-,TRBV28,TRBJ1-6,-,CASGERISPLHF,TGTGCCAGCGGGGAACGAATATCGCCCCTCCACTTT
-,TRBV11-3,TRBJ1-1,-,CASSLFRGEAFF,TGTGCCAGCAGCTTATTTCGGGGTGAAGCTTTCTTT
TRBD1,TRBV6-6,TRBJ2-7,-,CASSRQGPAYEQYF,TGTGCCAGCAGCCGACAGGGGCCGGCCTACGAGCAGTACTTC
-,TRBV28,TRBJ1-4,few,CASSLPTRINEKLFF,TGTGCCAGCAGTTTACCGACAAGGATTAATGAAAAACTGTTTTTT
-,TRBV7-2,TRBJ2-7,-,CATLGGYSYEQYF,TGTGCCACCCTTGGGGGGTATTCCTACGAGCAGTACTTC
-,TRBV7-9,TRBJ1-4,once,CASSLAGDAGKLFF,TGTGCCAGCAGCTTAGCAGGGGACGCCGGAAAACTGTTTTTT